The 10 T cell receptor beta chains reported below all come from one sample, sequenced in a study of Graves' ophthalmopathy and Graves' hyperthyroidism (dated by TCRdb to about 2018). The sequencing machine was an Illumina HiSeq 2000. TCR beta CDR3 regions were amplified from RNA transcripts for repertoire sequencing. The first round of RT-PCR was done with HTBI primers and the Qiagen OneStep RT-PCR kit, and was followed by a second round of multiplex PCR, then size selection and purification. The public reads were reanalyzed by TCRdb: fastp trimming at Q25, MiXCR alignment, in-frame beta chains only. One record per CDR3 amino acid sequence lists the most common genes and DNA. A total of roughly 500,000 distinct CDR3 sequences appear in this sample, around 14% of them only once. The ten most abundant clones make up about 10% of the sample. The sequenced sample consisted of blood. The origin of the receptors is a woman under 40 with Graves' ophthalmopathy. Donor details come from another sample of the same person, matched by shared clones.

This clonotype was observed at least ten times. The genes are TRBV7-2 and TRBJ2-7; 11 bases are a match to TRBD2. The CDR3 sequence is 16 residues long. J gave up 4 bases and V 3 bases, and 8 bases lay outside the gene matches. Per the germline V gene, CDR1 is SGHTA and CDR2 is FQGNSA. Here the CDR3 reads CASSFSLTSGIYEQYF. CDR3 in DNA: TGTGCCAGCAGCTTCAGCCTGACTAGCGGGATATACGAGCAGTACTTC. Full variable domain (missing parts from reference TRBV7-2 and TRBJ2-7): GAGVSQSPSNKVTEKGKDVELRCDPISGHTALYWYRQSLGQGLEFLIYFQGNSAPDKSGLPSDRFSAERTGGSVSTLTIQRTQQEDSAVYLCASSFSLTSGIYEQYFGPGTRLTVT.

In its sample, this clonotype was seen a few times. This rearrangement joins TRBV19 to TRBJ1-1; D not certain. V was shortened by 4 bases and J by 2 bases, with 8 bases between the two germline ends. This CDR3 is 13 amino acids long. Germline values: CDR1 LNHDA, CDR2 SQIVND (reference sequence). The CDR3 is CASSTWGNTEAFF. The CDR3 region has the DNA TGTGCCAGTAGTACTTGGGGTAACACTGAAGCTTTCTTT.

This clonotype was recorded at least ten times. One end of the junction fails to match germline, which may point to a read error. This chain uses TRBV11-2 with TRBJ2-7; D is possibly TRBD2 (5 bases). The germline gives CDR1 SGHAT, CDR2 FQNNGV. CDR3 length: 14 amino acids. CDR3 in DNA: TGTGTCAGCAGCTCCTCGGCCCCGGGGTACGAGCAGTACTTC. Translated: CVSSSSAPGYEQYF.

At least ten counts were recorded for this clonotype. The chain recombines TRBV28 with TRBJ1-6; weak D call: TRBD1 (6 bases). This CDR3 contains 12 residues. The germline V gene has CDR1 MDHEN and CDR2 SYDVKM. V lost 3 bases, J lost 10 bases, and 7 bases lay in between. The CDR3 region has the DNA TGTGCCAGCAGTTTCAGGGGATCACCCCTCCACTTT. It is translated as CASSFRGSPLHF.

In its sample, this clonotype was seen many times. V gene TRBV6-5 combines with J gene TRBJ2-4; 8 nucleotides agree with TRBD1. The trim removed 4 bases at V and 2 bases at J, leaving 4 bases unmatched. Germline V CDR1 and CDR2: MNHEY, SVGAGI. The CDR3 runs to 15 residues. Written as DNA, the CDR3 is TGTGCCAGCAGTTCCCAGGGGGCATCCAAAAACATTCAGTACTTC. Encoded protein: CASSSQGASKNIQYF.

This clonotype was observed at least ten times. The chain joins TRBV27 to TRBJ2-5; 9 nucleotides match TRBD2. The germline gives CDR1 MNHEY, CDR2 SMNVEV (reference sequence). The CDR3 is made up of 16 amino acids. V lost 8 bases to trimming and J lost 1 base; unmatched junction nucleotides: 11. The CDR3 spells CASAPEAGGFQETQYF. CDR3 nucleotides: TGTGCCAGCGCCCCGGAGGCGGGGGGGTTCCAAGAGACCCAGTACTTC.

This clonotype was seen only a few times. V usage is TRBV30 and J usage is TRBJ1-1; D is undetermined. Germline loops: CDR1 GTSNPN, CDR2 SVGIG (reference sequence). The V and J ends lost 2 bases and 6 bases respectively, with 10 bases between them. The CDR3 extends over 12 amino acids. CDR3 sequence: CAWSTESPEAFF. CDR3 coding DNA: TGTGCCTGGAGTACCGAATCCCCTGAAGCTTTCTTT.

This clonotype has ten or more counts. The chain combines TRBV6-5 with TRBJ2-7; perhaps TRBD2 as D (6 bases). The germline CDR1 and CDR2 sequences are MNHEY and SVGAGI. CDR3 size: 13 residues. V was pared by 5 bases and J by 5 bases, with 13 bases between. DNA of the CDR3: TGTGCCAGCAGTCCCGGGACTCCCAACGAGCAGTACTTC. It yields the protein CASSPGTPNEQYF.

The CDR3 DNA is TGCGCCAGCAGCCTACAGGAATCCGGGGAGCTGTTTTTT. Its protein product is CASSLQESGELFF. This chain joins TRBV4-1 and TRBJ2-2, with D perhaps TRBD1 (5 bases). Trimming shortened V by 4 bases and J by 6 bases, and 9 bases separated the two germline ends. The CDR3 consists of 13 residues. The germline V gene encodes CDR1 MGHRA and CDR2 YSYEKL.

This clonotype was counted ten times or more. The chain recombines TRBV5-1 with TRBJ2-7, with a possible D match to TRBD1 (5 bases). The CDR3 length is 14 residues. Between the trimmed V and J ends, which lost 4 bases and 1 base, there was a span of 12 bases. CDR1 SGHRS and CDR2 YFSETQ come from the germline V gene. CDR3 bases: TGCGCCAGCAGCACGTCAGGGCAGTCCTACGAGCAGTACTTC. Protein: CASSTSGQSYEQYF.